This T cell receptor beta chain was observed in a study of blood T cell repertoires in COVID-19. Study in general: The analysed material was cDNA or gDNA that came from T cells, B-cell-depleted T cells, or PBMCs.

The assay was immunoSEQ multiplex PCR, and TCRdb's table has in-frame clones only and misses some. The repertoire consists of approximately 220,000 clones, with around 84% occurring once and the leading ten covering around 3%. In this sample, this clone turned up a few times. The CDR3 has 15 amino acids. Germline V gene sequence: CDR1 SGHRS, CDR2 YFSETQ. V dropped 5 bases and J dropped 6 bases, with 18 bases sitting between them. The chain couples TRBV5-1 to TRBJ1-5, with TRBD1 as a possible D gene (5 bases). Input material: peripheral blood. This receptor was obtained from a man over 45 who had recovered from COVID-19. The CDR3 nucleotides read TGCGCCAGCAGTTTGACGGGGGACTTGGGTCAGCCCCAGCATTTT. Residues: CASSLTGDLGQPQHF.